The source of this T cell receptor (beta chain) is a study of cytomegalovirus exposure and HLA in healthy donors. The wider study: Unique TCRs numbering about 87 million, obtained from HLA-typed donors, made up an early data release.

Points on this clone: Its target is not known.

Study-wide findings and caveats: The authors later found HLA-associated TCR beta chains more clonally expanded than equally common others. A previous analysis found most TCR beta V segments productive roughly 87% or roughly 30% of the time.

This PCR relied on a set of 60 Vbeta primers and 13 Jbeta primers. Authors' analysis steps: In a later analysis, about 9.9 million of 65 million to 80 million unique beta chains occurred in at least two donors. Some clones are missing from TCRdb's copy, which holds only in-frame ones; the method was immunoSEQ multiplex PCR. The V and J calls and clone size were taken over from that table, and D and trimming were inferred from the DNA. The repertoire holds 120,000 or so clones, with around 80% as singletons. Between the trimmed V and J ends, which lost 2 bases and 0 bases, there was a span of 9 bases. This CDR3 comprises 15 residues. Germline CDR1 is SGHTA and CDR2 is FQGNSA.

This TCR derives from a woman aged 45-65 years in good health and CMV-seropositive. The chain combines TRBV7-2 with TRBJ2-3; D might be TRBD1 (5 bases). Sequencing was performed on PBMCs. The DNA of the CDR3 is TGTGCCAGCAGCTTACAGGGTTGGAGCACAGATACGCAGTATTTT. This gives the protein CASSLQGWSTDTQYF.